Below are 32 T cell receptor beta chains sequenced from a single sample in a study of a mutant IDH1 vaccine in newly diagnosed glioma. Using immunoSEQ multiplex PCR, the repertoire was profiled, and TCRdb retains in-frame clones only, with some absent. The top ten hold around 4.9% of the sample, which has roughly 35,000 clones, approximately 91% seen once. Time point here: baseline, week 1 (first vaccination visit). As for treatment: pre-vaccination baseline after standard-of-care therapy. The sequences come from PBMCs, collected from a glioma patient treated with radiotherapy, temozolomide or both. These receptors all come from a woman aged 40 to 50 with glioma.

The chain carries TRBV19 and TRBJ2-2, with 9 nucleotides matching TRBD1. This CDR3 region has 17 residues. With 7 bases clipped from V and 2 bases from J, the junction kept 11 bases outside the gene matches. The germline gives CDR1 LNHDA, CDR2 SQIVND (reference sequence). CDR3 sequence reads: CASTQGTGIFNTGELFF. The CDR3 DNA reads as TGTGCCAGTACTCAGGGGACAGGGATATTTAACACCGGGGAGCTGTTTTTT.

This chain uses TRBV10-2 with TRBJ1-1; 9 nucleotides align to TRBD1. V was clipped by 7 bases and J by 6 bases; unmatched bases: 9. In germline, CDR1 is WSHSY, CDR2 SAAADI. CDR3 length: 14 residues. The DNA of the CDR3 is TGCGCCAGCAAGGAAACAGGGGGCGGGTCTGAAGCTTTCTTT. Its protein is CASKETGGGSEAFF.

The chain has TRBV11-1 and TRBJ2-7, with a tentative D call TRBD2 (6 bases). Trimming shortened V by 1 base and J by 3 bases, and 16 bases separated the two germline ends. In germline, CDR1 is SGHAT, CDR2 FQDESV (reference sequence). The CDR3 spans 16 residues. The CDR3 loop reads CASSLGREQPNYEQYF. The CDR3 DNA is TGTGCCAGCAGCTTAGGGCGGGAACAGCCGAACTACGAGCAGTACTTC.

The J gene is TRBJ2-1, the V gene TRBV13; 11 bases align to TRBD1. Germline CDR1 is PRHDT and CDR2 is FYEKMQ (reference sequence). The CDR3 runs 19 residues. With V trimmed by 5 bases and J by 4 bases, 16 bases remained unmatched. CDR3 in amino acids: CASSPGTGGLLPGYNEQFF. The CDR3, as DNA: TGTGCCAGCAGCCCCGGGACAGGGGGTCTGCTACCGGGGTACAATGAGCAGTTCTTC.

The chain combines TRBV5-4 with TRBJ2-5; 7 nucleotides align to TRBD2. This CDR3 spans 16 amino acids. CDR1 and CDR2 from the germline V gene are SGHNT and YYREEE (reference sequence). The ends lost 3 bases at V and 3 bases at J; junction bases unmatched: 11. The CDR3 DNA reads as TGTGCCAGCAGCTCCGCTCAGTGGCGGGGGAAAGAGACCCAGTACTTC. It yields the protein CASSSAQWRGKETQYF. Full variable domain (outside the CDR3, taken from reference TRBV5-4 and TRBJ2-5): ETGVTQSPTHLIKTRGQQVTLRCSSQSGHNTVSWYQQALGQGPQFIFQYYREEENGRGNFPPRFSGLQFPNYSSELNVNALELDDSALYLCASSSAQWRGKETQYFGPGTRLLVL.

This sequence joins TRBV29-1 and TRBJ1-2, with 8 nucleotides matching TRBD1. The CDR3 covers 15 residues. CDR1 is SQVTM and CDR2 is ANQGSEA in the germline V gene. V dropped 6 bases and J dropped 4; count of bases not matched to a gene: 13. CDR3 nucleotide sequence: TGCAGCGTCAGAGACAGGGGTTCCCCTTCCTATGGCTACACCTTC. Translating it yields CSVRDRGSPSYGYTF.

The genes are TRBV5-1 and TRBJ2-7; no definite D call. The germline V gene encodes CDR1 SGHRS and CDR2 YFSETQ. The V gene lost 1 base and the J gene lost 3 bases, with 8 bases spanning the gap. The CDR3 length is 13 residues. The CDR3 bases are TGCGCCAGCAGCTTGAGGGCAGACTACGAGCAGTACTTC. Its protein product is CASSLRADYEQYF. The full variable domain, its missing parts supplied by reference TRBV5-1 and TRBJ2-7, is KAGVTQTPRYLIKTRGQQVTLSCSPISGHRSVSWYQQTPGQGLQFLFEYFSETQRNKGNFPGRFSGRQFSNSRSEMNVSTLELGDSALYLCASSLRADYEQYFGPGTRLTVT.

J is TRBJ1-5 and V is TRBV2; possibly TRBD1 for D (6 bases). CDR3 length: 13 amino acids. The V end was cut by 9 bases, the J end by 0 bases, with 9 bases between. The germline V gene encodes CDR1 SNHLY and CDR2 FYNNEI. The CDR3 loop is CASRTDSNQPQHF. In DNA, the CDR3 is TGTGCCAGTCGGACAGATAGCAATCAGCCCCAGCATTTT.

V and J are TRBV6-5 and TRBJ1-1, with D possibly TRBD1 on 6 matching bases. This CDR3 is 14 amino acids long. The germline gives CDR1 MNHEY, CDR2 SVGAGI. Between the trimmed V and J ends, which lost 6 bases and 2 bases, there was a span of 13 bases. The CDR3 DNA is TGTGCCAGCAGATATGGACAGATCAACACTGAAGCTTTCTTT. Translation: CASRYGQINTEAFF.

The chain uses TRBV6-6 and TRBJ2-1; 7 bases are a match to TRBD1. This CDR3 contains 13 residues. The V segment lost 11 bases and the J segment 2 bases; nucleotides outside the gene matches: 6. CDR1 MNHNY and CDR2 SVGAGI come from the germline V gene (reference sequence). CDR3 DNA: TGTGCCGCTGAGGGGGCCACCTACAATGAGCAGTTCTTC. This codes for CAAEGATYNEQFF.

This chain connects TRBV2 to TRBJ1-1; D possibly corresponds to TRBD1 (5 bases). Germline V gene sequence: CDR1 SNHLY, CDR2 FYNNEI. With 6 bases removed from V and 5 bases from J, the gap between germline ends came to 16 bases. The CDR3 is 14 residues long. The CDR3 DNA reads TGTGCCAGCAGCCGCCCGGTTAGGGGTACTGAAGCTTTCTTT. This translates into CASSRPVRGTEAFF.

V usage is TRBV29-1 and J usage is TRBJ2-7; the D is unclear. V lost 6 bases and J lost 1, with 13 bases in between. Germline V gives CDR1 SQVTM, CDR2 ANQGSEA. The CDR3 has 13 residues. Here the CDR3 reads CSVVTRLSYEQYF. DNA of the CDR3: TGCAGCGTAGTTACGAGGCTATCCTACGAGCAGTACTTC.

This chain links TRBV28 with TRBJ2-7; 9 bases line up with TRBD2. V gave up 1 base and J gave up 2 bases; unmatched junction bases: 9. Germline-derived CDR1 and CDR2 are MDHEN and SYDVKM. The length of the CDR3 is 17 residues. CDR3 sequence: CASSLFSGRGSPYEQYF. The CDR3 nucleotides read TGTGCCAGCAGTTTATTTAGCGGGAGAGGTTCCCCCTACGAGCAGTACTTC.

This rearrangement joins TRBV7-9 to TRBJ1-6, with 9 bases identical to TRBD1. Trimming removed 7 bases from V and 10 bases from J; junction bases left unmatched: 5. The germline gives CDR1 SEHNR, CDR2 FQNEAQ (reference sequence). The CDR3 totals 13 residues. CDR3 in DNA: TGTGCCAGCAAAGGGACAGGGAGATCACCCCTCCACTTT. This encodes CASKGTGRSPLHF.

The V gene is TRBV4-2, the J gene TRBJ2-5; either TRBD1 or TRBD2 may supply D (5 bases each). Germline-derived CDR1 and CDR2 are LGHNA and YNFKEQ. V lost 1 base and J lost 5, with 14 bases in between. The CDR3 runs to 15 residues. CDR3 sequence (DNA): TGTGCCAGCAGCCAAGGCAGGGAGTCGGGGGAGACCCAGTACTTC. Its protein product is CASSQGRESGETQYF.

This chain's CDR3 is CASSQDHATGELFF. The CDR3 bases are TGCGCCAGCAGCCAAGATCACGCCACCGGGGAGCTGTTTTTT. V gene TRBV4-3 combines with J gene TRBJ2-2; no reliable D call. CDR1 and CDR2 (germline): LGHNA, YSLEER. The V and J ends lost 0 bases and 4 bases respectively, with 6 bases between them. CDR3 length: 14 amino acids.

The chain joins TRBV19 to TRBJ1-2, with D perhaps TRBD1 (6 bases). The V gene's germline CDR1 is LNHDA and CDR2 SQIVND (reference sequence). CDR3 length: 13 residues. Trimming cost V 4 bases and J 4 bases, with 10 bases left between them. The CDR3 loop is CASSTGDFYGYTF. The CDR3 coding sequence is TGTGCCAGTAGTACAGGGGACTTCTATGGCTACACCTTC. The full variable domain, in which reference TRBV19 and TRBJ1-2 provide the parts outside the CDR3, is DGGITQSPKYLFRKEGQNVTLSCEQNLNHDAMYWYRQDPGQGLRLIYYSQIVNDFQKGDIAEGYSVSREKKESFPLTVTSAQKNPTAFYLCASSTGDFYGYTFGSGTRLTVV.

V usage is TRBV6-1 and J usage is TRBJ2-1; the D gene is possibly TRBD2 (6 bases). CDR3 length: 14 residues. In germline, CDR1 is MNHNS, CDR2 SASEGT. V lost 6 bases and J lost 5, with 14 bases in between. The CDR3 sequence: CASRLEGRDNEQFF. Here the CDR3 DNA reads TGTGCCAGCAGGCTGGAGGGCCGGGACAATGAGCAGTTCTTC.

This clone was counted between two and nine times. The chain employs TRBV5-1 and TRBJ2-2; D perhaps matches TRBD2 (6 bases). The CDR3 loop spans 16 amino acids. The ends were cut back, 0 bases at V and 4 bases at J, with 13 bases in the middle. From germline, CDR1 is SGHRS and CDR2 YFSETQ. CDR3 sequence: CASSLVGWGLTGELFF. CDR3 coding DNA: TGCGCCAGCAGCTTGGTCGGCTGGGGACTCACCGGGGAGCTGTTTTTT.

V gene TRBV7-9 combines with J gene TRBJ1-1; the D gene is possibly TRBD1 (6 bases). This CDR3 spans 14 amino acids. The V gene lost 3 bases and the J gene lost 1 base, with 9 bases spanning the gap. The germline V gene has CDR1 SEHNR and CDR2 FQNEAQ (reference sequence). CDR3 sequence: CASSFGQSNTEAFF. The CDR3 DNA reads TGTGCCAGCAGCTTCGGACAGTCGAACACTGAAGCTTTCTTT.

This chain uses TRBV4-1 with TRBJ1-2, with 8 bases aligning to TRBD1. The germline V gene has CDR1 MGHRA and CDR2 YSYEKL. The CDR3 has 17 residues. With 0 bases clipped from V and 9 bases from J, the junction kept 15 bases outside the gene matches. The CDR3 region is CASSQDGTGASNGRYTF. The CDR3 nucleotides are TGCGCCAGCAGCCAAGACGGGACAGGTGCCTCGAATGGTCGCTACACCTTC.

The chain employs TRBV5-6 and TRBJ1-5, with D tentatively TRBD1 (6 bases). This CDR3 is built from 17 residues. Deletions cut 4 bases from V and 0 bases from J, with 17 bases between. Germline assignment: CDR1 SGHDT and CDR2 YYEEEE. CDR3 protein: CASSPSGTSYSNQPQHF. For the CDR3, the DNA is TGTGCCAGCAGCCCCTCTGGGACATCTTATAGCAATCAGCCCCAGCATTTT.

V usage is TRBV4-1 and J usage is TRBJ1-1, with D maybe TRBD1 (6 bases). Germline V CDR1 and CDR2: MGHRA, YSYEKL. V shed 5 bases and J shed 1 base, with 11 bases lying between them. The CDR3 runs to 14 residues. CDR3 bases: TGCGCCAGCAGCAACCCGACAGGGAACACTGAAGCTTTCTTT. Its translation is CASSNPTGNTEAFF.

This chain uses TRBV14 with TRBJ2-1; no reliable D call. Trimming left V 2 bases short and J 8 bases short, with 7 bases between. Per the germline V gene, CDR1 is SGHDN and CDR2 is FVKESK. The CDR3 totals 12 residues. CDR3 protein: CASSQKLDEQFF. The CDR3 nucleotides read TGTGCCAGCAGCCAAAAGCTTGATGAGCAGTTCTTC.

The chain uses TRBV6-5 and TRBJ2-1; TRBD2 matches at 8 bases. The ends lost 2 bases at V and 3 bases at J; junction bases unmatched: 6. In germline, CDR1 is MNHEY, CDR2 SVGAGI. The CDR3 runs 16 residues. CDR3 nucleotide sequence: TGTGCCAGCAGTTACGCTTTCACTAGCGGCTACAATGAGCAGTTCTTC. It codes for CASSYAFTSGYNEQFF.

The chain uses TRBV2 and TRBJ2-3; D possibly corresponds to TRBD2 (5 bases). This CDR3 spans 13 amino acids. CDR1 SNHLY and CDR2 FYNNEI come from the germline V gene. V lost 8 bases and J 9 bases, leaving 18 bases between the germline ends. CDR3 nucleotide sequence: TGTGCCAGCCTCGTCGAGGGATTGGGCACGCAGTATTTT. This sequence encodes CASLVEGLGTQYF.

The chain uses TRBV7-8 and TRBJ2-6; the match to TRBD1 covers 11 bases. The germline V gene has CDR1 SGHVS and CDR2 FQNEAQ. Unmatched junction bases numbered 2, after V lost 3 bases and J lost 1 base. The CDR3 spans 17 residues. CDR3 region: CASSFRDRGSGANVLTF. In nucleotides, the CDR3 is TGTGCCAGCAGCTTCCGGGACAGGGGGTCTGGGGCCAACGTCCTGACTTTC.

This chain connects TRBV9 to TRBJ2-1; TRBD2 matches 12 bases. Trimming cost V 0 bases and J 6 bases; bases outside gene matches: 4. This CDR3 has 16 amino acids. Germline V CDR1 and CDR2: SGDLS, YYNGEE. CDR3: CASSVAGTSGLNEQFF. The DNA for the CDR3 is TGTGCCAGCAGCGTAGCCGGGACTAGCGGGCTCAATGAGCAGTTCTTC.

The CDR3 loop reads CASTRTGGKETQYF. CDR3 DNA: TGTGCCAGTACAAGGACAGGGGGGAAAGAGACCCAGTACTTC. The chain uses TRBV9 and TRBJ2-5, with TRBD1 identical over 10 bases. Unmatched junction bases numbered 7, after V lost 8 bases and J lost 3 bases. The CDR3 sequence is 14 residues long. Looked up from germline, CDR1 is SGDLS and CDR2 is YYNGEE. Combining the CDR3 with reference TRBV9 and TRBJ2-5 gives the whole variable domain DSGVTQTPKHLITATGQRVTLRCSPRSGDLSVYWYQQSLDQGLQFLIQYYNGEERAKGNILERFSAQQFPDLHSELNLSSLELGDSALYFCASTRTGGKETQYFGPGTRLLVL.

The chain has TRBV29-1 and TRBJ1-1; D unresolved. The germline gives CDR1 SQVTM, CDR2 ANQGSEA. The germline V and J ends were trimmed by 6 bases and 3 bases, with 17 bases remaining between them. The CDR3 runs 14 residues. The CDR3 region has the DNA TGCAGCGTCCATAGACGGGTAGGGCACACTGAAGCTTTCTTT. It yields the protein CSVHRRVGHTEAFF. The full variable domain, rest sourced from reference TRBV29-1 and TRBJ1-1, is SAVISQKPSRDICQRGTSLTIQCQVDSQVTMMFWYRQQPGQSLTLIATANQGSEATYESGFVIDKFPISRPNLTFSTLTVSNMSPEDSSIYLCSVHRRVGHTEAFFGQGTRLTVV.

The chain couples TRBV27 to TRBJ2-7, with D possibly matching TRBD2 (10 bases). Germline V gene data show CDR1 as MNHEY and CDR2 as SMNVEV (reference sequence). The CDR3 runs to 21 residues. V was shortened by 2 bases and J by 2 bases, with 31 bases between the two germline ends. In nucleotides, the CDR3 is TGTGCCAGCAGTTTAAACCCCCCGGGACAGGGTGTACTAGCGGGGCCCTACGAGCAGTACTTC. Translating gives CASSLNPPGQGVLAGPYEQYF.

The rearrangement links TRBV5-4 to TRBJ1-2; no clear D gene. V was shortened by 1 base and J by 1 base, with 11 bases between the two germline ends. Looked up from germline, CDR1 is SGHNT and CDR2 is YYREEE (reference sequence). The CDR3 spans 15 residues. CDR3 sequence (DNA): TGTGCCAGCAGCTTGCCCCCCCACAGTAACTATGGCTACACCTTC. It translates to CASSLPPHSNYGYTF.